This T cell receptor (beta chain) was found in a study of blood T cell repertoires in COVID-19. Study as a whole: The United States, Italy and Spain were the sources of the acute and convalescent COVID-19 samples. In each case, the material was cDNA or gDNA derived from T cells, B-cell-depleted T cells, or PBMCs.

Details on this clone: This same CDR3 is encoded by further DNA sequences in the sample.

Original processing notes: Estimated nucleated cell counts came from reference gene primer amplification. The method was immunoSEQ multiplex PCR; TCRdb's version includes in-frame clones alone and lacks a portion of them. The V and J calls and clone size come from that table; D and trimming were worked out from the DNA. The data show 80,000 to 130,000 clones, approximately 91% seen once. The source is a woman in her sixties or seventies with acute or convalescent COVID-19. Sequencing was performed on peripheral blood.

The CDR3 nucleotides are TGTGCCAGCAGTGAGGCGGACTATGGCTACACCTTC. It yields the protein CASSEADYGYTF. V is TRBV25-1 and J is TRBJ1-2, with D unclear. With 3 bases removed from V and 3 bases from J, the gap between germline ends came to 5 bases. The germline V gene encodes CDR1 MGHDK and CDR2 SYGVNS. CDR3 length equals 12 residues.